Below are 4 T cell receptor beta chains sequenced from a single sample in a study of blood T cell repertoires in COVID-19. Only in-frame clones appear in the TCRdb table, and some are missing; sequencing was by immunoSEQ multiplex PCR. The sample has some 150,000 clones, 75% to 85% seen once; the top ten hold 9% to 10%. The material sequenced was peripheral blood. All receptors come from a woman between 50 and 59 years old with acute or convalescent COVID-19.

The V gene is TRBV25-1, the J gene TRBJ1-4; D is undetermined. The ends were cut back, 3 bases at V and 0 bases at J, with 8 bases in the middle. The CDR3 totals 15 residues. Per the germline V gene, CDR1 is MGHDK and CDR2 is SYGVNS. The CDR3 nucleotides are TGTGCCAGCAGTGAGTGGACTGCAACTAATGAAAAACTGTTTTTT. Amino acid sequence: CASSEWTATNEKLFF.

The chain joins TRBV2 to TRBJ1-6; TRBD1 matches at 7 bases. Germline assignment: CDR1 SNHLY and CDR2 FYNNEI. Trimming took 8 bases from V and 4 from J; bases not matched to a gene: 2. The CDR3 length is 13 residues. The CDR3 DNA sequence: TGTGCCAGCGGGGGACAGTATAATTCACCCCTCCACTTT. Protein: CASGGQYNSPLHF.

The chain employs TRBV24-1 and TRBJ2-7, with unresolved D. This CDR3 has 12 amino acids. The V end was cut by 2 bases, the J end by 4 bases, with 5 bases between. In germline, CDR1 is KGHDR, CDR2 SFDVKD. CDR3 sequence (DNA): TGTGCCACCAGTGATTACAAATACGAGCAGTACTTC. Protein: CATSDYKYEQYF.

The chain carries TRBV5-1 and TRBJ2-7, with TRBD1 as a possible D gene (6 bases). CDR3 length: 14 residues. CDR1 and CDR2 from the germline V gene are SGHRS and YFSETQ. With 1 base removed from V and 3 bases from J, the gap between germline ends came to 11 bases. CDR3 DNA sequence: TGCGCCAGCAGCTTGCCCACAGGGAACTACGAGCAGTACTTC. It translates to CASSLPTGNYEQYF.